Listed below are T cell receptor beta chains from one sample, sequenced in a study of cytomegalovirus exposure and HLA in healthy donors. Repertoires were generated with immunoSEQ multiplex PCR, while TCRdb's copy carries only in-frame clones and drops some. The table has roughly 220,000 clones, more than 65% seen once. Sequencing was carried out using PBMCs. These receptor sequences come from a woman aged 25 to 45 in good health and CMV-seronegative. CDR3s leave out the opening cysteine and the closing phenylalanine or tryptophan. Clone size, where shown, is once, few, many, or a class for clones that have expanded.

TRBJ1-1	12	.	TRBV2	ASRLSGGLTEAF
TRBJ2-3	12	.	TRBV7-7	ASSLGGGGDTQY
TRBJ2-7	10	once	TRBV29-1	SVEAQSYEQY
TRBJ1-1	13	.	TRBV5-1	ASSLATQGSTEAF
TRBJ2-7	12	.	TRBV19	ASMETPSSYEQY
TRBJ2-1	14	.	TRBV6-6	ASRGLGGRDYNEQF
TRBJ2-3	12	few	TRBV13	ASSPGQGTDTQY
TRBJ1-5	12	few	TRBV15	ATSREGAVQPQH
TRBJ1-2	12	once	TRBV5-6	ASSLVGQDHGYT
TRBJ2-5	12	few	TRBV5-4	ASSGLGLGETQY
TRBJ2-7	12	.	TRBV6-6	ASSRQGGSYEQY
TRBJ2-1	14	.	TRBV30	AWSTGPVSSYNEQF
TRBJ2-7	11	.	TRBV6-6	ASSPGTGYEQY
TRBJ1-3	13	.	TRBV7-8	ASSLGGLSGNTIY
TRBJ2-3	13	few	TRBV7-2	ASSYQPRGTDTQY
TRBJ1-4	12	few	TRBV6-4	ASTRQGAIEKLF
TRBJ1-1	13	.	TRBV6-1	ASSVRQGPNTEAF
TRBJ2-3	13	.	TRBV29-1	SGYLAGASTDTQY
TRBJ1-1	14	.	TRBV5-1	ASSFWTGGVNTEAF
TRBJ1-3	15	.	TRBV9	ASSRRGDPLSGNTIY
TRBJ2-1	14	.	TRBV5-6	ASSLGLAGGGNEQF
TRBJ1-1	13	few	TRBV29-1	SVWGPIPGGTEAF
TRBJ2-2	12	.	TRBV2	ASRNRVTNGELF
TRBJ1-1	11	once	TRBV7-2	ASSSRQYTEAF
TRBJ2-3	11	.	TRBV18	ASSAGNTDTQY
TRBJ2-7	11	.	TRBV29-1	SVAGTGSYEQY
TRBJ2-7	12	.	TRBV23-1	ASSPGTGGDEQY
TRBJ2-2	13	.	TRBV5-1	ASSLGGQNTGELF
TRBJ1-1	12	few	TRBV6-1	ASSGGQGDTEAF
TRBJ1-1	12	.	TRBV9	ASSVDGGPGEAF
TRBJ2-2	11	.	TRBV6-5	ASSYLNTGELF
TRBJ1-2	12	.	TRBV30	AWRDNREVYGYT
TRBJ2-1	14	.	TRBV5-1	ASSPGLAGVDNEQF
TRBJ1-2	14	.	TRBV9	ASSVDPRGGDYGYT
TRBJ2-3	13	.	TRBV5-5	ASSRLAGGTDTQY
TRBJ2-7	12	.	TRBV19	ASSPQGFHDEQY
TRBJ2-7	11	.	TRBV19	ASSGTSGREQY
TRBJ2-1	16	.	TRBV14	ASSQDTARRFSYNEQF
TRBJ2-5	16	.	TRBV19	ASSTEGELAGGKETQY
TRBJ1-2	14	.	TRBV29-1	SAGQGAFLANYGYT